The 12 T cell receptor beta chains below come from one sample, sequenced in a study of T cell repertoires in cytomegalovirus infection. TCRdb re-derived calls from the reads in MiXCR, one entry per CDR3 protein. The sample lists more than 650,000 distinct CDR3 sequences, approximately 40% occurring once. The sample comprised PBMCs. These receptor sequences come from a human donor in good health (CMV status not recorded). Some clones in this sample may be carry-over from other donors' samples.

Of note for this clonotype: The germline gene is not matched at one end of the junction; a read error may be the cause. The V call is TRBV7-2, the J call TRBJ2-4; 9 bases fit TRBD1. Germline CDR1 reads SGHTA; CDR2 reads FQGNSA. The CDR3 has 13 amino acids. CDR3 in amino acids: CATSFRQGDIRYF. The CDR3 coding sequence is TGTGCCACCAGCTTTAGACAGGGGGACATTCGGTACTTC.

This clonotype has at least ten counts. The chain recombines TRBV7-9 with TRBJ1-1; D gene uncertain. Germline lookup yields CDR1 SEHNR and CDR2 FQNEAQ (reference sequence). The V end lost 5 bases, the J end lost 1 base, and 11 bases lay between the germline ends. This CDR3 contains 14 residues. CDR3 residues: CASSQVGANTEAFF. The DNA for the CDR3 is TGTGCCAGCAGCCAAGTCGGAGCGAACACTGAAGCTTTCTTT.

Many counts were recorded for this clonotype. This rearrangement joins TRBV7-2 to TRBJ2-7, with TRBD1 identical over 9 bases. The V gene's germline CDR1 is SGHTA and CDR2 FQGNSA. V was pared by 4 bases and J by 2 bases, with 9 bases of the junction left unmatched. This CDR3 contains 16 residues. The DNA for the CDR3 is TGTGCCAGCAGCTCAGAAGGGACAGGGAGAACCTACGAGCAGTACTTC. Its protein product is CASSSEGTGRTYEQYF.

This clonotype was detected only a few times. DNA of the CDR3: TGTGCCAGCAGCTCCTTGGGGTTAACCAAAAACATTCAGTACTTC. Translation: CASSSLGLTKNIQYF. The rearrangement links TRBV11-2 to TRBJ2-4; D remains unclear. The ends were cut back, 4 bases at V and 2 bases at J, with 12 bases in the middle. The CDR3 is 15 residues long. Germline values: CDR1 SGHAT, CDR2 FQNNGV.

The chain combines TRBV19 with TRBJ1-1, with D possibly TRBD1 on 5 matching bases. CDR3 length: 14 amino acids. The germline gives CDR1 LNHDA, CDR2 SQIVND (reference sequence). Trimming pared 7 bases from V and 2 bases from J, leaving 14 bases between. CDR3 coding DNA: TGTGCCAGTAAGGGCAGCTGGGGCAACACTGAAGCTTTCTTT. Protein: CASKGSWGNTEAFF. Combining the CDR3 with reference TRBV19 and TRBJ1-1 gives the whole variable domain DGGITQSPKYLFRKEGQNVTLSCEQNLNHDAMYWYRQDPGQGLRLIYYSQIVNDFQKGDIAEGYSVSREKKESFPLTVTSAQKNPTAFYLCASKGSWGNTEAFFGQGTRLTVV.

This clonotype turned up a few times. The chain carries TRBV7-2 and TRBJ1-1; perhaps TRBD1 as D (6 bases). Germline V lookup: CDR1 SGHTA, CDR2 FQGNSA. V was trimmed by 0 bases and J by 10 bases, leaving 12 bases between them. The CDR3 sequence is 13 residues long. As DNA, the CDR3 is TGTGCCAGCAGCTTAGCATTGAAGGGGGTAGCTTTCTTT. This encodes CASSLALKGVAFF.

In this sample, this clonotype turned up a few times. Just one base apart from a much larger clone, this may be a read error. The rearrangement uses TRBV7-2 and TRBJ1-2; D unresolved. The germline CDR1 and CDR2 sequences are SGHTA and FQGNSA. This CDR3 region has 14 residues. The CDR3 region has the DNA TGTGCCAGCAGCCCCGACACTTCTAACTATGGCTACCCCTTC. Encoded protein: CASSPDTSNYGYPF.

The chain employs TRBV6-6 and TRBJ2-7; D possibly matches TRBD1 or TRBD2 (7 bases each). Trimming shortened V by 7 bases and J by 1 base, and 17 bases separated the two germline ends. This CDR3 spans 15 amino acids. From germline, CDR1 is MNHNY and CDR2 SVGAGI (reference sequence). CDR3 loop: CASTQGGGRSYEQYF. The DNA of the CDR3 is TGTGCCAGCACCCAGGGGGGGGGCCGATCCTACGAGCAGTACTTC.

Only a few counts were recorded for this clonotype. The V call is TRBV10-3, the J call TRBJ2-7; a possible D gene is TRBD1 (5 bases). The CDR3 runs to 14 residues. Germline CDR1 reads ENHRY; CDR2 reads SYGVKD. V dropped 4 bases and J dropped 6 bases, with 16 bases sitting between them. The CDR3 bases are TGTGCCATCAGTGGGACATTAGTTTCGGTCGAGCAGTACTTC. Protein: CAISGTLVSVEQYF.

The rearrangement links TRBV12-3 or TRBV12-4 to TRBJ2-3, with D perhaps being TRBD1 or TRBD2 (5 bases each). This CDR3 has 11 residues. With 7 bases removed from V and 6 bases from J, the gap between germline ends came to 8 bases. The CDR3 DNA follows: TGTGCCAGCACCTGGGGGGATACGCAGTATTTT. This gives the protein CASTWGDTQYF.

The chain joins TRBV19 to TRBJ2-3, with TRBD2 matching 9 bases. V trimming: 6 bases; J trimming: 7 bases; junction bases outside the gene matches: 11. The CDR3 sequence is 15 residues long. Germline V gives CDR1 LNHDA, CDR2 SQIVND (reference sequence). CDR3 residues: CASSAGGASFNTQYF. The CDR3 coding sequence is TGTGCCAGTAGCGCGGGAGGGGCTAGCTTTAATACGCAGTATTTT.

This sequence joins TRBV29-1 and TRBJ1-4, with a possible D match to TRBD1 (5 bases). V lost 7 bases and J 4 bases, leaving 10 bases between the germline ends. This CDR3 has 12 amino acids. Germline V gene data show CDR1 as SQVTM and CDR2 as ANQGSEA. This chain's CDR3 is CSAGGGNEKLFF. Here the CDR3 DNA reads TGCAGCGCGGGGGGGGGTAATGAAAAACTGTTTTTT.